Following are 23 T cell receptor beta chains from one sample sequenced in a study of shared clonotypes between healthy human individuals. Sequenced by immunoSEQ multiplex PCR; TCRdb stores in-frame clones only, minus some. Of some 2.4 million clones detected, more than 85% appear once; the ten largest clones hold 0.36%. The sequencing sample was made of naive CD4+ T cells from PBMCs. The subset is: CD45RA+ positively selected. These receptors all stem from a man between 18 and 29 years old in good health. Some clones in this sample may be carry-over from other donors' samples.

The chain combines TRBV5-5 with TRBJ2-7; TRBD2 matches at 11 bases. Looked up from germline, CDR1 is SGHKS and CDR2 is YYEKEE (reference sequence). After removal of 5 bases from V and 6 bases from J, the junction contained 10 bases not matched to a gene. The CDR3 spans 15 residues. The CDR3: CASSRIAGGFSEQYF. The CDR3 region has the DNA TGTGCCAGCAGTCGCATAGCGGGAGGGTTTTCCGAGCAGTACTTC.

The rearrangement links TRBV28 to TRBJ2-7, with D perhaps assigned TRBD1 or TRBD2 (6 bases each). The CDR3 sequence is 12 residues long. Trimming removed 6 bases from V and 7 bases from J, with 13 bases in between. The V gene's germline CDR1 is MDHEN and CDR2 SYDVKM. The CDR3 is CASSRTAGEQYF. CDR3 coding DNA: TGTGCCAGCAGCCGGACAGCGGGTGAGCAGTACTTC.

V gene TRBV25-1 combines with J gene TRBJ2-7; possibly TRBD1 or TRBD2 for D (5 bases each). CDR1 and CDR2 (germline): MGHDK, SYGVNS. The CDR3 sequence is 13 residues long. V was trimmed by 1 base and J by 4 bases, leaving 8 bases between them. CDR3 bases: TGTGCCAGCAGTGAATTGGGACGGTACGAGCAGTACTTC. Its protein product is CASSELGRYEQYF.

The chain recombines TRBV5-4 with TRBJ2-1; D call uncertain. CDR1 and CDR2 (germline): SGHNT, YYREEE (reference sequence). V shed 0 bases and J shed 3 bases, with 10 bases lying between them. The CDR3 totals 15 residues. The CDR3 reads CASSLEVGFYNEQFF. The CDR3 coding sequence is TGTGCCAGCAGCTTGGAAGTGGGGTTCTACAATGAGCAGTTCTTC.

The rearrangement joins TRBV5-4 to TRBJ1-2; D may be TRBD1 (5 bases). This CDR3 is built from 13 residues. The germline gives CDR1 SGHNT, CDR2 YYREEE (reference sequence). Trimming shortened V by 8 bases and J by 2 bases, and 13 bases separated the two germline ends. The DNA of the CDR3 is TGTGCCAGTCTAACACGGGGCAACTATGGCTACACCTTC. Protein: CASLTRGNYGYTF.

The DNA of the CDR3 is TGCGCCAGCAGCCAAGATCCCAGGGATCGGGTAGATACGCAGTATTTT. It codes for CASSQDPRDRVDTQYF. This chain links TRBV4-3 with TRBJ2-3; possible D gene TRBD1, 5 bases. V was cut by 0 bases and J by 5 bases, with 15 bases left in between. CDR1 LGHNA and CDR2 YSLEER come from the germline V gene. The CDR3 sequence is 16 residues long.

This clone was detected only once. The rearrangement uses TRBV28 and TRBJ1-2; D gene uncertain. Per the germline V gene, CDR1 is MDHEN and CDR2 is SYDVKM. The CDR3 totals 16 residues. V lost 3 bases and J lost 4, with 18 bases in between. CDR3 protein: CASSFRTVSGRYGYTF. The CDR3 nucleotides read TGTGCCAGCAGTTTTCGGACCGTTTCAGGCCGCTATGGCTACACCTTC.

Concerning this clone: A read error may produce the germline difference seen at one junction end. The rearrangement links TRBV7-2 to TRBJ1-5, with 9 bases identical to TRBD1. CDR1 is SGHTA and CDR2 is FQGNSA in the germline V gene. The length of the CDR3 is 19 residues. The CDR3 nucleotides are TGTGCCAGCAGCCTAGCGGACAGGGGCCGGCTCTATCTCCTTCAGCCCCAGCATTTT. This encodes CASSLADRGRLYLLQPQHF.

This clone is a singleton in its sample. The rearrangement links TRBV29-1 to TRBJ2-5, with D possibly being TRBD2 (5 bases). This CDR3 is 13 amino acids long. Germline loops: CDR1 SQVTM, CDR2 ANQGSEA. Trimming pared 4 bases from V and 2 bases from J, leaving 11 bases between. The DNA of the CDR3 is TGCAGCGTTGTCCCAGCGGCTCAAGAGACCCAGTACTTC. This translates into CSVVPAAQETQYF. Full variable domain (rest looked up from reference TRBV29-1 and TRBJ2-5): SAVISQKPSRDICQRGTSLTIQCQVDSQVTMMFWYRQQPGQSLTLIATANQGSEATYESGFVIDKFPISRPNLTFSTLTVSNMSPEDSSIYLCSVVPAAQETQYFGPGTRLLVL.

V usage is TRBV28 and J usage is TRBJ1-1; D remains ambiguous. The CDR3 length is 12 residues. Germline values: CDR1 MDHEN, CDR2 SYDVKM. The V gene lost 6 bases and the J gene lost 4 bases, with 9 bases spanning the gap. CDR3 region: CASSWSSTEAFF. CDR3 DNA: TGTGCCAGCAGCTGGAGCAGCACTGAAGCTTTCTTT.

The chain couples TRBV28 to TRBJ1-2, with D possibly matching TRBD1 (6 bases). This CDR3 is 11 amino acids long. From germline, CDR1 is MDHEN and CDR2 SYDVKM. The DNA of the CDR3 is TGTGGAGTTGGGGGCGAGTATGGCTACACCTTC. Translated: CGVGGEYGYTF.

The V call is TRBV5-4, the J call TRBJ2-7; 10 bases agree with TRBD2. The CDR3 consists of 14 residues. The J segment lost 2 bases and the V segment lost 4 bases, leaving 3 bases of the junction unmatched. Germline V lookup: CDR1 SGHNT, CDR2 YYREEE (reference sequence). The CDR3 sequence: CASSRAGGPYEQYF. For the CDR3, the DNA is TGTGCCAGCAGCCGAGCGGGAGGGCCCTACGAGCAGTACTTC.

The chain is built from TRBV2 and TRBJ2-1, with D possibly being TRBD1 or TRBD2 (5 bases each). This CDR3 has 14 amino acids. The ends were cut back, 6 bases at V and 6 bases at J, with 15 bases in the middle. Germline-derived CDR1 and CDR2 are SNHLY and FYNNEI. The CDR3 nucleotides read TGTGCCAGCAGACAACTTAATGGGGGCAATGAGCAGTTCTTC. Amino acid sequence: CASRQLNGGNEQFF.

The rearrangement uses TRBV6-1 and TRBJ2-1; no definite D call. In germline, CDR1 is MNHNS, CDR2 SASEGT. This CDR3 is 13 amino acids long. V lost 3 bases and J lost 10, with 13 bases in between. Here the CDR3 DNA reads TGTGCCAGCAGTGATTTAGTGGGCTCGGAGCAGTTCTTC. This encodes CASSDLVGSEQFF.

The rearrangement links TRBV5-1 to TRBJ2-7; D is unresolved. This CDR3 has 14 amino acids. Trimming took off 5 bases at V and 2 bases at J, with 14 bases between the two ends. Germline CDR1 reads SGHRS; CDR2 reads YFSETQ. The DNA for the CDR3 is TGCGCCAGCAGTCTGTCGCTAATTGCCTACGAGCAGTACTTC. Encoded protein: CASSLSLIAYEQYF. The full variable domain, in which reference TRBV5-1 and TRBJ2-7 provide the parts outside the CDR3, is KAGVTQTPRYLIKTRGQQVTLSCSPISGHRSVSWYQQTPGQGLQFLFEYFSETQRNKGNFPGRFSGRQFSNSRSEMNVSTLELGDSALYLCASSLSLIAYEQYFGPGTRLTVT.

V is TRBV9 and J is TRBJ2-7; D is possibly TRBD2 (5 bases). The germline CDR1 and CDR2 sequences are SGDLS and YYNGEE. The V gene lost 3 bases and the J gene lost 3 bases, with 19 bases spanning the gap. This CDR3 has 16 amino acids. In nucleotides, the CDR3 is TGTGCCAGCAGCGCAACCGGGAACTCCTTTATCTACGAGCAGTACTTC. Amino acids: CASSATGNSFIYEQYF.

Worth noting for this clone: This specimen includes other DNA sequences encoding the same CDR3. The chain recombines TRBV20-1 with TRBJ2-3; D is undetermined. This CDR3 region has 11 residues. Germline-derived CDR1 and CDR2 are DFQATT and SNEGSKA (reference sequence). Trimming took off 3 bases at V and 5 bases at J, with 6 bases between the two ends. The DNA of the CDR3 is TGCAGTGCTAGTCCCGGAGATACGCAGTATTTT. Its translation: CSASPGDTQYF.

This clone occurred once. The J gene is TRBJ2-1, the V gene TRBV4-1; 9 nucleotides match TRBD2. V shed 2 bases, J shed 3 bases, and the junction held 8 bases outside the gene matches. Germline CDR1 reads MGHRA; CDR2 reads YSYEKL. The CDR3 covers 17 residues. The CDR3 sequence is CASSQLGLTSGYNEQFF. CDR3 DNA sequence: TGCGCCAGCAGCCAACTTGGATTGACTAGCGGCTACAATGAGCAGTTCTTC.

This rearrangement joins TRBV11-2 to TRBJ2-7, with D maybe TRBD1 (5 bases). Germline V gives CDR1 SGHAT, CDR2 FQNNGV. V was clipped by 0 bases and J by 6 bases, with 9 bases between them. The CDR3 is made up of 13 amino acids. The CDR3 sequence is CASSLDRASEQYF. As DNA, the CDR3 is TGTGCCAGCAGCTTAGACAGGGCCAGCGAGCAGTACTTC.

The rearrangement links TRBV4-3 to TRBJ2-3; tentative D call: TRBD1 (6 bases). The ends were cut back, 1 base at V and 0 bases at J, with 17 bases in the middle. The CDR3 runs 18 residues. Germline CDR1 and CDR2: LGHNA and YSLEER. The CDR3 sequence: CASSQAGTQRSSTDTQYF. The CDR3 bases are TGCGCCAGCAGCCAAGCGGGGACACAAAGATCTAGCACAGATACGCAGTATTTT.

The chain is built from TRBV18 and TRBJ1-4; maybe TRBD1 (5 bases). The ends were cut back, 2 bases at V and 8 bases at J, with 12 bases in the middle. Per germline, CDR1 KGHSH and CDR2 LQKENI. The CDR3 has 14 amino acids. The CDR3 sequence: CASSPSRGEEKLFF. DNA of the CDR3: TGTGCCAGCTCACCATCCCGGGGGGAAGAAAAACTGTTTTTT. Full variable domain (remainder filled in from reference TRBV18 and TRBJ1-4): NAGVMQNPRHLVRRRGQEARLRCSPMKGHSHVYWYRQLPEEGLKFMVYLQKENIIDESGMPKERFSAEFPKEGPSILRIQQVVRGDSAAYFCASSPSRGEEKLFFGSGTQLSVL.

This sequence joins TRBV28 and TRBJ1-4; 7 bases line up with TRBD1. Germline CDR1 and CDR2: MDHEN and SYDVKM. The CDR3 has 15 residues. The V and J ends lost 4 bases and 5 bases, in that order; junction bases with no gene match: 7. CDR3: CASSSGYRGNEKLFF. The DNA for the CDR3 is TGTGCCAGCAGTTCCGGATACAGGGGCAATGAAAAACTGTTTTTT.

This clone has only one observation. This chain joins TRBV7-8 and TRBJ2-7; the match to TRBD2 covers 7 bases. The CDR3 sequence is 14 residues long. V gave up 5 bases and J gave up 0 bases; unmatched junction bases: 4. Germline values: CDR1 SGHVS, CDR2 FQNEAQ. CDR3 coding DNA: TGTGCCAGCAGCCCTGGGGGGGGCTCCTACGAGCAGTACTTC. Its translation: CASSPGGGSYEQYF.